This entry features one TCR beta chain sequence. At least ten counts were recorded for this clonotype. Its antigen is currently not known. No per-base quality is available; no much larger clone lies one base away. This sample is part of a study of blood T cells in healthy people across ages (dated by TCRdb to the mid-2010s). As for the study more broadly: In model experiments, template switching captured about one uniquely barcoded TCR beta cDNA molecule for every two T cells. Donors were grouped into four age groups: young (average roughly 17 years), middle-aged (39), aged (about 60) and long-lived (about 82). Using deep sequencing normalized with unique cDNA molecular identifiers, the study measured how TCR beta repertoire diversity changes with age. The study analyzed two additional independent replicas of 1 million unique cDNA reads from the same blood draw for two donors, one aged 18 to 29 and one aged 80 or older. Donors of different ages were randomly distributed across sequencing lanes to avoid experimental bias.

Summary of the overall study and its limitations: The long-lived group showed more naive CD4+ T cells, fewer expanded clones and increased TCR diversity than the aged group, suggesting age selection. Conclusive comparison of naive and antigen-experienced compartments was prevented by the profiling of bulk unsorted PBMCs. As age increased, observed TCR beta diversity per million T cells dropped in a roughly linear way, and a significant reduction was already evident by age 40. There was a strong correlation between observed TCR beta diversity and the percentage of naive T cells measured by flow cytometry. Estimates of total diversity from one million sequenced T cells were regarded as lower bounds and underestimates. The CMV infection status of donors was not known, potentially confounding age-related changes in expanded clonotypes.

The donors were roughly 40 Caucasian individuals from Russia, aged 6 to 90 years, who were systemically healthy. Each donor gave about 11 milliliters of peripheral blood, drawn into EDTA-treated Vacutainer tubes. PBMCs were isolated by Ficoll-Paque density-gradient centrifugation, with at least 7 million obtained per sample. Trizol reagent was used to extract total RNA from PBMCs, with at least 6 micrograms per sample. The percentages of naive CD45RAhigh/CD27high T cells were determined by flow cytometry on a PBMC aliquot from every donor. The library was produced with 5' RACE. Instrument on record: Illumina HiSeq 2500. A second PCR of roughly 7 to 12 cycles was run with a J-beta primer mix and a sample-barcoded 5' primer. Each TCR beta cDNA molecule received a unique molecular identifier from a template-switch 5' adaptor carrying 12 random nucleotides. Each sample yielded at least 2.5 million CDR3-containing paired-end reads. The Mint cDNA synthesis kit, primed by a TRBC-specific oligonucleotide, was used to synthesize first-strand cDNA from all RNA. All cDNA was treated with uracil-DNA glycosylase and then went through a first 18-cycle PCR with the universal primers M1SS and BC2_uni_R. The study's processing was this. Normalization of each sample was performed by random selection of 1 million high-quality reads, each carrying a distinct molecular identifier. Instead of being binned into consensus sequences, reads with shared molecular identifiers were discarded. MiTCR, run with a Q25 quality threshold and the strictest error-elimination algorithm, handled CDR3 identification, clonotype clustering and error correction. A nonparametric unseen species model with Euler transformation was used to estimate lower-bound total TCR beta diversity. The public reads were reanalyzed by TCRdb: fastp trimming at Q25, MiXCR alignment, in-frame beta chains only. Duplicate CDR3 protein sequences are folded into a single record with the most common DNA and genes. These V and J calls are TCRdb output, not the study's own analysis. The sample table shows some 900,000 distinct CDR3 sequences, and around 48% are seen once. The top ten clones comprise around 15% of the sample.

CDR1 SGHRS and CDR2 YFSETQ were looked up in the germline V gene. From its cysteine to its phenylalanine, the CDR3 spans 12 amino acids. CDR3 DNA only is kept here, 36 bases in frame from base 1. V and J lose 1 base and 5 bases, and a span of 4 bases separates them. Sequences were obtained from blood. The V and J genes are TRBV5-1 and TRBJ2-1, with no confidently assigned D gene. This receptor was taken from a man between 25 and 39 years old in good health. The CDR3 protein: CASSLSNNEQFF. DNA sequence: TGCGCCAGCAGCTTGAGCAACAATGAGCAGTTCTTC.